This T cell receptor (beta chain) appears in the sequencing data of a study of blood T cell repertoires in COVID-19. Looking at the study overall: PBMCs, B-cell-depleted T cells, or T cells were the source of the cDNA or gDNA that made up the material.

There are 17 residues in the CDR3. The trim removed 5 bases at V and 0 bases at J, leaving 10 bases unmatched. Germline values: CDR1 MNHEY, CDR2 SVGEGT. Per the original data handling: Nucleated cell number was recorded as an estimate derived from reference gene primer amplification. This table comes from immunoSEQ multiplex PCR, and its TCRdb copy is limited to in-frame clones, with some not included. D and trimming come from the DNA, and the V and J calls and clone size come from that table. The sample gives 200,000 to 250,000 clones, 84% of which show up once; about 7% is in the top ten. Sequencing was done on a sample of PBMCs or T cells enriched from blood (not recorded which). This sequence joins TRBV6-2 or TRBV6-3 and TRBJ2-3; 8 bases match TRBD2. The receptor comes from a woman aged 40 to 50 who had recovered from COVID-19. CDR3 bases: TGTGCCAGCAGTCGGAGGCCGGGGGGGATCAGCACAGATACGCAGTATTTT. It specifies CASSRRPGGISTDTQYF.